This TCR beta chain was captured in a study of CD8 T cells in ankylosing spondylitis. Whole-study results and caveats: Ankylosing spondylitis blood seemed to carry a telltale TCR beta motif made of under 10 highly homologous variants.

TCRdb reprocessed the 5' RACE reads via MiXCR and lists one record per CDR3 protein. This sample has over 700,000 distinct CDR3 sequences; 15% to 20% occur once, and the top ten carry about a fifth. Worth noting for this clonotype: Its antigen is undetermined.

V was clipped by 5 bases and J by 6 bases; unmatched bases: 8. This CDR3 has 14 amino acids. The germline gives CDR1 DFQATT, CDR2 SNEGSKA (reference sequence). The sequence came from a male donor with ankylosing spondylitis. Source material: blood, either unsorted or a sorted T cell fraction (not recorded which). The chain recombines TRBV20-1 with TRBJ2-1; TRBD2 matches at 9 bases. The CDR3 spells CSAWVAGVFNEQFF. The CDR3 DNA sequence: TGCAGTGCTTGGGTAGCGGGAGTTTTCAATGAGCAGTTCTTC.